This paragraph reports one T cell receptor (beta chain). Its antigen remains unknown. The entry originates in a study of long-term antiretroviral therapy in people with HIV. Looked up from germline, CDR1 is SGHKS and CDR2 is YYEKEE (reference sequence). The CDR3 is made up of 13 amino acids. The ends were cut back, 2 bases at V and 7 bases at J, with 12 bases in the middle. A v3.0 immunoSEQ assay was performed at survey level. The study targeted about 40,000-55,000 T-cell genomes per sample in sequencing. Profiled with immunoSEQ multiplex PCR; TCRdb holds only in-frame clones, not every one. The sample yields 22,000 or so clones, approximately 80% seen once. Whole-study findings and limits: Relative to control repertoires, HIV repertoires exhibited narrower CDR3 length ranges.

HIV-positive participants were all treated in the United States. Sequences were derived from unsorted PBMCs, sampled roughly 5.7 years after starting antiretroviral therapy. The source is a man aged 30-40 years with HIV. The rearrangement uses TRBV5-5 and TRBJ1-2; D is perhaps TRBD1 (5 bases). The CDR3, as DNA: TGTGCCAGCAGCTTTTCGCAGGGTGGTGGCTACACCTTC. This codes for CASSFSQGGGYTF.